The clone carrying this T cell receptor beta chain has a count of ten or more. Its specificity is not known. An expansion of CD8+CD57+ cells by flow cytometry had been shown in patients chosen for sequencing. The cohort consisted entirely of patients having severe acquired aplastic anemia. These data come from a study of CD8+CD57+ T cells in acquired aplastic anemia. For the study at large: DNA from sorted CD4+ and CD8+ cells averaged around 3.5 ug.

Study-wide results and caveats: Between patients and controls, CD8+ Simpson's diversity did not vary significantly.

The germline V gene encodes CDR1 SGHAT and CDR2 FQNNGV. CDR3 length: 14 residues. Trimming left V 5 bases short and J 0 bases short, with 8 bases between. Using genomic DNA as the template, TCR beta VDJ and CDR3 profiling was carried out. TCRdb re-called the reads with MiXCR, one entry per CDR3 protein. The table lists around 430,000 distinct CDR3 sequences, approximately 32% of them singletons. The chain employs TRBV11-2 and TRBJ1-3; D not resolved. The specimen sequenced was sorted CD4+, CD8+, or CD8+CD57+ T cells (not recorded which) from PBMCs. The receptor's source is a human donor with aplastic anemia. This CDR3 is CASSGGSSGNTIYF. The CDR3 DNA reads as TGTGCCAGCAGCGGAGGGAGCTCTGGAAACACCATATATTTT.